The 11 T cell receptor beta chains in this list originate from one sample, sequenced in a study of PD-1 blockade in classical Hodgkin lymphoma. Assay used: immunoSEQ multiplex PCR; TCRdb lists only in-frame clones, some missing. The sample yields 6,700 or so clones, 78% seen once. Exposure to brentuximab vedotin varied, and each patient had relapsed following autologous stem cell transplantation. Starting with thawed PBMCs, CD4+ T cells were purified by magnetic negative selection. Sequenced material: CD4+ T cells from blood, taken at baseline. The receptors were sampled from a human donor with classical Hodgkin lymphoma.

The chain combines TRBV11-2 with TRBJ1-1, with D hard to call. Per germline, CDR1 SGHAT and CDR2 FQNNGV. There are 15 residues in the CDR3. V was pared by 2 bases and J by 1 base, with 11 bases between. The DNA of the CDR3 is TGTGCCAGCAGCTTATATAGGAGCGAGAACACTGAAGCTTTCTTT. This gives the protein CASSLYRSENTEAFF. The variable domain in full, completed from reference TRBV11-2 and TRBJ1-1, reads EAGVAQSPRYKIIEKRQSVAFWCNPISGHATLYWYQQILGQGPKLLIQFQNNGVVDDSQLPKDRFSAERLKGVDSTLKIQPAKLEDSAVYLCASSLYRSENTEAFFGQGTRLTVV.

This clone was seen only a few times. This chain connects TRBV18 to TRBJ1-6; D not certain. V was pared by 2 bases and J by 10 bases, with 12 bases between. Germline assignment: CDR1 KGHSH and CDR2 LQKENI. The CDR3 length is 14 residues. CDR3 loop: CASSPGGGESPLHF. DNA of the CDR3: TGTGCCAGCTCACCAGGCGGAGGAGAATCACCCCTCCACTTT.

The J gene is TRBJ1-2, the V gene TRBV7-6; perhaps TRBD1 as D (5 bases). Trimming removed 5 bases from V and 8 bases from J, with 15 bases in between. This CDR3 contains 13 residues. CDR1 and CDR2 from the germline V gene are SGHVS and FNYEAQ. The CDR3 DNA sequence: TGTGCCAGCAGCCCCCGGCCCGGGGGGGGCTACACCTTC. Protein product: CASSPRPGGGYTF.

This clone was seen more than once but under ten times. This sequence joins TRBV7-3 and TRBJ2-7, with D possibly matching TRBD1 (6 bases). This CDR3 has 14 residues. Germline lookup yields CDR1 SGHTA and CDR2 FQGTGA. V lost 5 bases, J lost 5 bases, and 16 bases lay in between. The CDR3 nucleotides are TGTGCCAGCAGCCTCTTAGGGGGTCCCGACGAGCAGTACTTC. Residues: CASSLLGGPDEQYF.

This chain uses TRBV7-9 with TRBJ2-2; D may be TRBD1 or TRBD2 (5 bases each). V was trimmed by 1 base and J by 3 bases, leaving 12 bases between them. In germline, CDR1 is SEHNR, CDR2 FQNEAQ (reference sequence). CDR3 length equals 16 residues. The CDR3 loop reads CASSLGGTRYTGELFF. The CDR3 coding sequence is TGTGCCAGCAGCTTAGGGGGGACGAGGTACACCGGGGAGCTGTTTTTT.

The J gene is TRBJ1-4, the V gene TRBV29-1, with a tentative D call TRBD1 (5 bases). Germline-derived CDR1 and CDR2 are SQVTM and ANQGSEA. Trimming removed 5 bases from V and 8 bases from J, with 18 bases in between. The CDR3 spans 14 residues. The CDR3 loop reads CSVCWDQNKEKLFF. In nucleotides, the CDR3 is TGCAGCGTTTGTTGGGACCAAAATAAGGAAAAACTGTTTTTT.

This clone showed up just once. The chain joins TRBV28 to TRBJ2-4; tentatively, D is TRBD1 or TRBD2 (5 bases each). This CDR3 contains 14 residues. Germline loops: CDR1 MDHEN, CDR2 SYDVKM. V was trimmed by 5 bases and J by 3 bases, leaving 11 bases between them. CDR3 DNA sequence: TGTGCCAGCAGTACGAATGGGGGCAAAAACATTCAGTACTTC. Its protein is CASSTNGGKNIQYF.

The V gene is TRBV5-1, the J gene TRBJ2-5; D possibly matches TRBD1 or TRBD2 (5 bases each). The CDR3 covers 16 residues. V lost 0 bases, J lost 1 base, and 13 bases lay in between. Germline CDR1 SGHRS, CDR2 YFSETQ. This CDR3 reads CASSLAPLGAQETQYF. The CDR3 DNA sequence: TGCGCCAGCAGCTTGGCCCCACTAGGGGCCCAAGAGACCCAGTACTTC.

The CDR3, as DNA: TGTGCCAGCAGCCGCCGGGAGGAAGAGACCCAGTACTTC. Amino acids: CASSRREEETQYF. The chain links TRBV7-8 to TRBJ2-5, with 7 positions matching TRBD2. V shed 5 bases, J shed 3 bases, and the junction held 3 bases outside the gene matches. Germline V gene lookup returns CDR1 SGHVS and CDR2 FQNEAQ. The CDR3 consists of 13 residues.

This clone was seen just once. The chain couples TRBV6-1 to TRBJ1-2; D is unresolved. Trimming removed 4 bases from V and 3 bases from J, with 18 bases in between. Per the germline V gene, CDR1 is MNHNS and CDR2 is SASEGT. This CDR3 comprises 16 residues. The CDR3 reads CASSASTGSNYYGYTF. CDR3 DNA sequence: TGTGCCAGCAGTGCATCCACGGGGTCCAACTACTATGGCTACACCTTC.

V gene TRBV4-1 combines with J gene TRBJ1-2; TRBD1 is a possible D gene (5 bases). The CDR3 totals 15 residues. V dropped 5 bases and J dropped 8 bases, with 21 bases sitting between them. Germline V gene lookup returns CDR1 MGHRA and CDR2 YSYEKL. CDR3 amino acids: CASSDVTGASGGYTF. CDR3 sequence (DNA): TGCGCCAGCAGCGATGTGACCGGGGCTTCGGGGGGCTACACCTTC.